Shown below are 20 T cell receptor beta chains from a single sample sequenced in a study of cytomegalovirus exposure and HLA in healthy donors. PCR involved 60 Vbeta and 13 Jbeta primers. Sequencing was performed with immunoSEQ multiplex PCR; in TCRdb, only in-frame clones are kept and a portion is missing. The top ten hold roughly 7.6% of the sample, which has under 200,000 clones, roughly 73% seen once. Material: PBMCs. These receptors all come from a woman between 40 and 55 years old in good health and CMV-seropositive.

The chain joins TRBV9 to TRBJ1-2; D is undetermined. With 0 bases removed from V and 0 bases from J, the gap between germline ends came to 3 bases. The CDR3 consists of 13 residues. Germline values: CDR1 SGDLS, CDR2 YYNGEE. CDR3 amino acids: CASSVGANYGYTF. CDR3 DNA: TGTGCCAGCAGCGTAGGAGCTAACTATGGCTACACCTTC.

The chain uses TRBV7-2 and TRBJ2-7, with unresolved D. Deletions cut 2 bases from V and 3 bases from J, with 8 bases between. This CDR3 has 13 amino acids. Germline-derived CDR1 and CDR2 are SGHTA and FQGNSA. For the CDR3, the DNA is TGTGCCAGCAGCTTAAATGGCATCTACGAGCAGTACTTC. It encodes CASSLNGIYEQYF.

The chain links TRBV19 to TRBJ2-7; 8 bases line up with TRBD1. The CDR3 runs to 14 residues. Trimming cost V 6 bases and J 7 bases; bases outside gene matches: 11. The germline CDR1 and CDR2 sequences are LNHDA and SQIVND (reference sequence). Here the CDR3 reads CASSEDRARGEQYF. The CDR3 region has the DNA TGTGCCAGTAGCGAGGACAGGGCTCGAGGGGAGCAGTACTTC.

The chain couples TRBV27 to TRBJ1-1; 8 bases agree with TRBD1. CDR1 is MNHEY, CDR2 SMNVEV, per germline (reference sequence). The CDR3 contains 13 residues. The J segment lost 7 bases and the V segment lost 3 bases, leaving 4 bases of the junction unmatched. CDR3 protein: CASSFHDRGEAFF. The CDR3 region has the DNA TGTGCCAGCAGTTTCCACGACAGGGGTGAAGCTTTCTTT.

This sequence joins TRBV10-3 and TRBJ1-1, with D possibly matching TRBD1 (5 bases). Germline V gene data show CDR1 as ENHRY and CDR2 as SYGVKD. V was cut by 2 bases and J by 11 bases, with 15 bases left in between. CDR3 length: 13 amino acids. DNA of the CDR3: TGTGCCATCAGTGAGCTTAGCTCCGCAGGGGCTTTCTTT. It yields the protein CAISELSSAGAFF.

This chain uses TRBV30 with TRBJ2-5; 8 nucleotides match TRBD1. CDR1 is GTSNPN, CDR2 SVGIG, per germline (reference sequence). Trimming cost V 5 bases and J 4 bases; bases outside gene matches: 0. CDR3 length: 11 amino acids. The CDR3 is CAWDRGETQYF. CDR3 DNA: TGTGCCTGGGACAGGGGAGAGACCCAGTACTTC.

V gene TRBV9 combines with J gene TRBJ2-5; TRBD2 matches 11 bases. This CDR3 region has 16 residues. The germline V gene has CDR1 SGDLS and CDR2 YYNGEE. The junction had 7 bases not matched to a gene; V was cut back by 3 bases and J by 3 bases. Here the CDR3 DNA reads TGTGCCAGCAGCGCCCCATTAGCGGGAGGGAAAGAGACCCAGTACTTC. It codes for CASSAPLAGGKETQYF. Full variable domain (remainder filled in from reference TRBV9 and TRBJ2-5): DSGVTQTPKHLITATGQRVTLRCSPRSGDLSVYWYQQSLDQGLQFLIQYYNGEERAKGNILERFSAQQFPDLHSELNLSSLELGDSALYFCASSAPLAGGKETQYFGPGTRLLVL.

The rearrangement joins TRBV19 to TRBJ2-7; D gene uncertain. From germline, CDR1 is LNHDA and CDR2 SQIVND (reference sequence). V was pared by 7 bases and J by 0 bases, with 13 bases between. The CDR3 totals 14 residues. CDR3 nucleotide sequence: TGTGCCAGTAACCCAGCGCGTAGCTCCTACGAGCAGTACTTC. It encodes CASNPARSSYEQYF.

The chain combines TRBV9 with TRBJ2-1; the match to TRBD2 covers 7 bases. Germline CDR1 is SGDLS and CDR2 is YYNGEE. J was trimmed by 7 bases and V by 0 bases; bases with no gene match: 4. The CDR3 totals 14 residues. The CDR3 spells CASSVAGGVNEQFF. CDR3 sequence (DNA): TGTGCCAGCAGCGTAGCGGGGGGTGTGAATGAGCAGTTCTTC.

This sequence joins TRBV11-2 and TRBJ2-7; D is unresolved. Germline CDR1 and CDR2: SGHAT and FQNNGV. The CDR3 has 11 residues. V was pared by 3 bases and J by 5 bases, with 5 bases between. This CDR3 reads CASSLRNEQYF. The CDR3 DNA sequence: TGTGCCAGCAGCTTGAGGAACGAGCAGTACTTC. The whole variable domain, remainder taken from reference TRBV11-2 and TRBJ2-7, is EAGVAQSPRYKIIEKRQSVAFWCNPISGHATLYWYQQILGQGPKLLIQFQNNGVVDDSQLPKDRFSAERLKGVDSTLKIQPAKLEDSAVYLCASSLRNEQYFGPGTRLTVT.

V usage is TRBV28 and J usage is TRBJ1-5; tentatively, D is TRBD1 (5 bases). This CDR3 has 15 residues. CDR1 is MDHEN, CDR2 SYDVKM, per germline. Trimming shortened V by 6 bases and J by 2 bases, and 14 bases separated the two germline ends. The CDR3 DNA sequence: TGTGCCAGCAGCCTCTTAGGGGTGGGCAATCAGCCCCAGCATTTT. Its protein product is CASSLLGVGNQPQHF.

This chain links TRBV7-2 with TRBJ2-5; 9 bases map to TRBD1. Germline assignment: CDR1 SGHTA and CDR2 FQGNSA. V lost 5 bases, J lost 5 bases, and 6 bases stayed unmatched. This CDR3 region has 14 residues. CDR3 loop: CASSPDRGGETQYF. The CDR3 DNA sequence: TGTGCCAGCAGCCCGGACAGGGGAGGGGAGACCCAGTACTTC.

The chain employs TRBV18 and TRBJ2-1; D not certain. CDR1 KGHSH and CDR2 LQKENI come from the germline V gene. There are 13 residues in the CDR3. The V end was cut by 0 bases, the J end by 6 bases, with 6 bases between. The CDR3 DNA follows: TGTGCCAGCTCACCACCGGCAGTCAATGAGCAGTTCTTC. Amino acid sequence: CASSPPAVNEQFF.

This clone was picked up one time. The CDR3 DNA reads as TGTGCCAGCAGCTTATGGGGGCACACTGGGGCCAACGTCCTGACTTTC. This encodes CASSLWGHTGANVLTF. The chain has TRBV7-2 and TRBJ2-6; a possible D gene is TRBD1 (6 bases). V shed 2 bases and J shed 2 bases, with 10 bases lying between them. CDR1 is SGHTA, CDR2 FQGNSA, per germline. CDR3 length: 16 residues.

The chain uses TRBV5-1 and TRBJ1-2, with D hard to call. V was shortened by 4 bases and J by 8 bases, with 12 bases between the two germline ends. The CDR3 spans 12 residues. In germline, CDR1 is SGHRS, CDR2 YFSETQ. The CDR3 region has the DNA TGCGCCAGCAGCCCGGTTTTGAGAGGCTACACCTTC. It codes for CASSPVLRGYTF.

The gene calls are TRBV4-1 and TRBJ2-3; 9 bases are shared with TRBD2. Trimming at V came to 1 base and at J to 2 bases, leaving 4 bases not matched to a gene. There are 16 residues in the CDR3. Germline CDR1 reads MGHRA; CDR2 reads YSYEKL. Written as DNA, the CDR3 is TGCGCCAGCAGCCAAGTAGGCGGGAGGGCCACAGATACGCAGTATTTT. This sequence encodes CASSQVGGRATDTQYF.

The gene calls are TRBV5-4 and TRBJ1-1; 10 bases agree with TRBD1. V lost 2 bases and J lost 6; bases outside the gene matches: 7. CDR3 length: 15 residues. Germline V gene lookup returns CDR1 SGHNT and CDR2 YYREEE (reference sequence). The CDR3 loop reads CASSLGGQGISEAFF. The DNA for the CDR3 is TGTGCCAGCAGCTTAGGGGGACAGGGGATATCTGAAGCTTTCTTT.

This clone was seen once. The V gene is TRBV7-9, the J gene TRBJ2-7, with D possibly TRBD1 on 5 matching bases. CDR1 SEHNR and CDR2 FQNEAQ come from the germline V gene (reference sequence). Deletions cut 3 bases from V and 3 bases from J, with 9 bases between. This CDR3 has 13 residues. The CDR3 here is CASSLARDYEQYF. The CDR3 DNA sequence: TGTGCCAGCAGCTTGGCCAGGGACTACGAGCAGTACTTC.

Concerning this clone: Other DNA sequences in the same sample also yield this CDR3. The genes are TRBV5-1 and TRBJ1-1, with 8 positions matching TRBD1. V lost 1 base to trimming and J lost 1 base; unmatched junction nucleotides: 3. CDR3 length: 15 residues. Germline CDR1 SGHRS, CDR2 YFSETQ. CDR3 sequence reads: CASSLSGTGNTEAFF. CDR3 DNA sequence: TGCGCCAGCAGCTTGTCCGGGACAGGGAACACTGAAGCTTTCTTT.

The V and J genes are TRBV7-9 and TRBJ1-5, with unresolved D. The CDR3 loop spans 13 amino acids. CDR1 is SEHNR and CDR2 is FQNEAQ in the germline V gene (reference sequence). Trimming stripped 1 base from V and 4 bases from J, with 5 bases between. The CDR3 reads CASSLGLNQPQHF. The CDR3 DNA reads TGTGCCAGCAGCTTAGGCCTAAATCAGCCCCAGCATTTT.